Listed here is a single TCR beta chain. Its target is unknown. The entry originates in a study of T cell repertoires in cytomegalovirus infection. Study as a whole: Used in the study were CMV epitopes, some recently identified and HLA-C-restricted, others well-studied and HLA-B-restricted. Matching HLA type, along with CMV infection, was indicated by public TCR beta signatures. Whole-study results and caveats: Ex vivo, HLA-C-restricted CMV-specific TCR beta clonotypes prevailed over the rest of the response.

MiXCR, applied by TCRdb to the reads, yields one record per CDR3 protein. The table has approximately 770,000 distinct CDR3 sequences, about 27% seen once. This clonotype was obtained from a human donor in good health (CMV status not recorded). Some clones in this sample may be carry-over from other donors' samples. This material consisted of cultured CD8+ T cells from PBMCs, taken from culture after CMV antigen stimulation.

CDR3 region: CASNLRGRLTDTQYF. In DNA, the CDR3 is TGTGCCAGCAATTTAAGGGGGCGACTGACAGATACGCAGTATTTT. The chain joins TRBV9 to TRBJ2-3, with TRBD1 matching over 7 bases. Per germline, CDR1 SGDLS and CDR2 YYNGEE. This CDR3 contains 15 residues. The trim removed 6 bases at V and 3 bases at J, leaving 10 bases unmatched. Based on the CDR3 plus reference TRBV9 and TRBJ2-3, the full variable domain is DSGVTQTPKHLITATGQRVTLRCSPRSGDLSVYWYQQSLDQGLQFLIQYYNGEERAKGNILERFSAQQFPDLHSELNLSSLELGDSALYFCASNLRGRLTDTQYFGPGTRLTVL.